The sequence of this TCR beta chain was determined in a study of CD8+CD57+ T cells in acquired aplastic anemia. Background on the study: Isolated CD4+ and CD8+ cells, once sorted, yielded DNA averaging about 3.4 ug. Average CD4+ read depth in healthy donors was 10 million to 12 million reads. Study results and caveats: CD8+ Simpson's diversity did not differ significantly between patients and controls. Common to patients and controls were twenty-nine CD8+ CDR3 sequences.

The table lists this clonotype with a few counts. Its antigen is not identified. Template material for TCR beta VDJ and CDR3 profiling consisted of genomic DNA. A single record per CDR3 protein comes from TCRdb applying MiXCR to the reads. The sample shows about 210,000 distinct CDR3 sequences, approximately 35% of them seen only once. Germline CDR1 SGHRS, CDR2 YFSETQ. V dropped 3 bases and J dropped 1; count of bases not matched to a gene: 11. CDR3 length equals 19 residues. V usage is TRBV5-1 and J usage is TRBJ2-2, with 11 positions matching TRBD1. The specimen was sorted CD4+, CD8+, or CD8+CD57+ T cells (not recorded which) from PBMCs. The sequence was obtained from a human donor in good health, serving as a control. The CDR3 spells CASSSLGQGAIVNTGELFF. The CDR3 DNA is TGCGCCAGCAGCTCACTAGGACAGGGGGCGATCGTGAACACCGGGGAGCTGTTTTTT.